This entry describes one T cell receptor beta chain. This sample is part of a study of blood T cell repertoires in COVID-19. Seattle patient enrollment occurred during active infection, with longitudinal follow-up thereafter. Produced via immunoSEQ multiplex PCR; TCRdb's table is partial and in-frame only. This table holds tens of thousands of clones, 75% to 80% found once. The TCR was taken from a man between 65 and 85 years old with COVID-19, enrolled during active disease. The sequencing input was peripheral blood.

The CDR3: CASSLSGTSGSSFQETQYF. The CDR3 DNA reads TGTGCCAGCAGCTTAAGTGGGACTAGCGGGAGTAGTTTCCAAGAGACCCAGTACTTC. The J gene is TRBJ2-5, the V gene TRBV7-8, with 14 positions matching TRBD2. The CDR3 contains 19 residues. J gave up 1 base and V 2 bases, and 9 bases lay outside the gene matches. CDR1 and CDR2 from the germline V gene are SGHVS and FQNEAQ.